This TCR beta chain came from a study of Graves' ophthalmopathy and Graves' hyperthyroidism. General study results and limits: Blood also carried most expanded thyroid clonotypes exceeding 0.001 frequency.

This clonotype was recorded at least ten times. Antigen specificity is unknown. RNA transcripts yielded amplified TCR beta CDR3 regions. Amplification began with first-round RT-PCR using HTBI primers, then second-round multiplex PCR was performed. TCRdb passed the multiplex PCR reads through MiXCR, listing each CDR3 protein once. Found here are about 480,000 distinct CDR3 sequences, around an eighth of them singletons; the top ten hold 8% to 10%. CDR3 length equals 14 residues. Germline assignment: CDR1 GTSNPN and CDR2 SVGIG (reference sequence). V was clipped by 5 bases and J by 3 bases; unmatched bases: 10.

The sequence came from a woman in her 30s with Graves' ophthalmopathy. The sample consisted of blood. This chain uses TRBV30 with TRBJ2-7, with 7 bases matching TRBD2. CDR3 sequence reads: CAWLVRGKDYEQYF. DNA for the CDR3: TGTGCCTGGCTGGTGCGGGGGAAAGACTACGAGCAGTACTTC.